The rows below give T cell receptor beta chains drawn from one sample of a study of blood T cell repertoires in COVID-19. Some clones are missing from TCRdb's copy, which holds only in-frame ones; the method was immunoSEQ multiplex PCR. The sample records some 150,000 clones, 65% to 90% being singletons. The sample taken for sequencing was peripheral blood. Source of these receptors: a middle-aged man with acute or convalescent COVID-19. CDR3s include the opening cysteine and the closing phenylalanine or tryptophan.

j_gene | v_gene | CDR3aa
TRBJ1-1 | TRBV20-1 | CSARPQREAFF
TRBJ2-5 | TRBV30 | CAWTGYETQYF
TRBJ1-2 | TRBV20-1 | CSASPNYNRARNYGYTF
TRBJ2-1 | TRBV5-8 | CASSTYSGTVNNEQFF
TRBJ2-1 | TRBV6-5 | CASSYSTGKAFF
TRBJ2-4 | TRBV5-6 | CASSLRTSGPMGNIQYF
TRBJ1-5 | TRBV7-9 | CASSLGGDQPQHF
TRBJ2-5 | TRBV19 | CASAKPLTGGLGGTQYF
TRBJ1-2 | TRBV12-3/TRBV12-4 | CASTGGYKEGYTF
TRBJ2-3 | TRBV19 | CASRRRDRTDTQYF
TRBJ1-6 | TRBV9 | CASSQGQGVSPLHF
TRBJ1-2 | TRBV15 | CATSRYRDRPSYGYTF
TRBJ1-1 | TRBV12-3/TRBV12-4 | CASSLRGLAFF
TRBJ2-1 | TRBV5-1 | CASSRTSGRNNEQFF
TRBJ2-7 | TRBV27 | CASSLRSGIYVEQYF
TRBJ1-2 | TRBV7-3 | CASSYRDCHTGVGYTF
TRBJ2-1 | TRBV11-2 | CASSLRLAEYNEQFF
TRBJ2-7 | TRBV2 | CASRETSGNYEQYF
TRBJ1-4 | TRBV18 | CASSPTIATNEKLFF